This entry is about one T cell receptor beta chain. Antigen: not known. Profiled with immunoSEQ multiplex PCR; TCRdb holds only in-frame clones, not every one. The table shows about 36,000 clones, with 65% to 85% occurring only once. The sample comes from a study of Siglec-9 on CD8 T cells in melanoma. Regarding the study as a whole: In melanoma tumors, a Siglec-9-marked effector memory CD8+ subset reportedly appeared to accumulate.

The CDR3 runs 12 residues. Trimming shortened V by 6 bases and J by 2 bases, and 4 bases separated the two germline ends. Germline-derived CDR1 and CDR2 are MNHEY and SVGAGI. The clonotype comes from a human donor in good health. The V and J genes are TRBV6-5 and TRBJ2-2, with no clear D. Sequencing was carried out using Siglec-9- CD8+ T cells sorted from blood. The chain's CDR3 is CASSLNTGELFF. The CDR3 nucleotides are TGTGCCAGCAGCTTAAACACCGGGGAGCTGTTTTTT.